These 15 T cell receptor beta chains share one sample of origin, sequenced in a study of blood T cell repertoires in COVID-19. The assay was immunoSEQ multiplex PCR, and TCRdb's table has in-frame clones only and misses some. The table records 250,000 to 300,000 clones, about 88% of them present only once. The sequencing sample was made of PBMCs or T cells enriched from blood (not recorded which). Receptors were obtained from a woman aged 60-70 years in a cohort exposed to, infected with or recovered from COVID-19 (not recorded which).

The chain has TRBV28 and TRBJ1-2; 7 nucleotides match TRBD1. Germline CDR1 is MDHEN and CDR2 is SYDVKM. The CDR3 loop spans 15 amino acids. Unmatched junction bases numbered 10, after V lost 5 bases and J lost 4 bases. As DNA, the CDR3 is TGTGCCAGCAGTCCCCAAACAGGGGTTGGCTATGGCTACACCTTC. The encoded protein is CASSPQTGVGYGYTF.

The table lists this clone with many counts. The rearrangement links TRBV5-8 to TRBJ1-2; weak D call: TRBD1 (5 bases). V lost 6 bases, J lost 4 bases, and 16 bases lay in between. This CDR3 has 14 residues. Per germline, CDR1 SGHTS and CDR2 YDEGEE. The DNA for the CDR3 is TGTGCCAGCACTACTCCCGGGGGGTTCTATGGCTACACCTTC. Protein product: CASTTPGGFYGYTF.

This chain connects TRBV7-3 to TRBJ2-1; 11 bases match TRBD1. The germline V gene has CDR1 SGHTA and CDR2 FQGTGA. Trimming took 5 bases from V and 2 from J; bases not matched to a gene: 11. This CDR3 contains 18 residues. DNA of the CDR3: TGTGCCAGCAGCAGAAAGACGGGACAGGGGGTTACCTACAATGAGCAGTTCTTC. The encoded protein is CASSRKTGQGVTYNEQFF.

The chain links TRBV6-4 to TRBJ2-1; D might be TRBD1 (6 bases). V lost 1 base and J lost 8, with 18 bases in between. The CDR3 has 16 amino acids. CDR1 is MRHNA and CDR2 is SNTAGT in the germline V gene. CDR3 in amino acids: CASSDWYKGEPDEQFF. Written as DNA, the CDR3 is TGTGCCAGCAGTGACTGGTATAAGGGGGAGCCGGATGAGCAGTTCTTC.

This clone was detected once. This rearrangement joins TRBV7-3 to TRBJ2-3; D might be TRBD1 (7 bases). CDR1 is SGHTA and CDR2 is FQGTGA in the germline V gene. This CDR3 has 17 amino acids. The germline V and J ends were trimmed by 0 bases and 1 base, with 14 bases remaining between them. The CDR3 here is CASSLTDAGGRTDTQYF. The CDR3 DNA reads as TGTGCCAGCAGCTTAACCGATGCAGGGGGGCGCACAGATACGCAGTATTTT.

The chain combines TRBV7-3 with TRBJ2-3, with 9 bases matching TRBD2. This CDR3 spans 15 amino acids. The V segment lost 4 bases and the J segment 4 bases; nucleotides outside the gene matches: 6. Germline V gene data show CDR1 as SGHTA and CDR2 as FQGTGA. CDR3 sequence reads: CASSYGGRGADTQYF. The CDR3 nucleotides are TGTGCCAGCAGCTACGGCGGGAGGGGCGCAGATACGCAGTATTTT.

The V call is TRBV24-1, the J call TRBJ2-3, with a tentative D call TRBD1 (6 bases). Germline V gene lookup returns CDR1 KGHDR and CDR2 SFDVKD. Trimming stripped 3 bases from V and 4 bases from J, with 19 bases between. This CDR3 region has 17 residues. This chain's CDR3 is CATSDPLQGPEADTQYF. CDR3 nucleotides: TGTGCCACCAGTGATCCCCTACAGGGTCCGGAGGCAGATACGCAGTATTTT.

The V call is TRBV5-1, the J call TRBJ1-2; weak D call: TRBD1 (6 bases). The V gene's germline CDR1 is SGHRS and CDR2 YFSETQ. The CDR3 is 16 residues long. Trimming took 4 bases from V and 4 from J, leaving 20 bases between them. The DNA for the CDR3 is TGCGCCAGCAGCCTGGCTGGGGGGGCGCAGGTCTATGGCTACACCTTC. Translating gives CASSLAGGAQVYGYTF.

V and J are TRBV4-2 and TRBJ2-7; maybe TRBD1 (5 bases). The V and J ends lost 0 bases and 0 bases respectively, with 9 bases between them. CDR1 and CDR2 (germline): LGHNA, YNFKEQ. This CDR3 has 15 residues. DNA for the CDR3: TGTGCCAGCAGCCAAGAACTCGACAGCTCCTACGAGCAGTACTTC. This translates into CASSQELDSSYEQYF.

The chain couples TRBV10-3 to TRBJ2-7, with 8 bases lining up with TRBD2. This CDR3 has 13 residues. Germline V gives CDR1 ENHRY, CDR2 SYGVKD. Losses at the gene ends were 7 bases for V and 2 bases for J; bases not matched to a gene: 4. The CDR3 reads CAITSGRAYEQYF. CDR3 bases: TGTGCCATCACTAGCGGGCGAGCCTACGAGCAGTACTTC.

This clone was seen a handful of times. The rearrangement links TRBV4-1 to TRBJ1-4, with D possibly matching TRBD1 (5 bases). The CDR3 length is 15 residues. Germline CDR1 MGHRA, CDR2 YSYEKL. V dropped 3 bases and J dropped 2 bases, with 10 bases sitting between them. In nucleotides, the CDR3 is TGCGCCAGCAGCCAGCTGCAGGGCACTAATGAAAAACTGTTTTTT. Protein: CASSQLQGTNEKLFF.

CDR3 protein: CASSPGTSGSPVAKNIQYF. DNA of the CDR3: TGCGCCAGCAGCCCAGGGACTAGCGGGAGTCCGGTAGCCAAAAACATTCAGTACTTC. J is TRBJ2-4 and V is TRBV4-1; TRBD2 agrees at 14 bases. Germline CDR1 and CDR2: MGHRA and YSYEKL. J gave up 0 bases and V 4 bases, and 8 bases lay outside the gene matches. This CDR3 comprises 19 residues.

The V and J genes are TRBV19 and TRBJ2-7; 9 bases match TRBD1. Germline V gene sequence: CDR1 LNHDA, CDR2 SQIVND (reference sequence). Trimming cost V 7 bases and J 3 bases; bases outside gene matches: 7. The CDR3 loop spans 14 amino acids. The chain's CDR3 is CASTRGQGGYEQYF. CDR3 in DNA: TGTGCCAGTACCCGGGGACAGGGAGGCTACGAGCAGTACTTC.

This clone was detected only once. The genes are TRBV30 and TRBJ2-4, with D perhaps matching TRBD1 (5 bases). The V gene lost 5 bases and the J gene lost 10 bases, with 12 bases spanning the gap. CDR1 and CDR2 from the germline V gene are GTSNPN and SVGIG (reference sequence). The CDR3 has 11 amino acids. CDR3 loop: CAWADSPIQYF. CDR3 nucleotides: TGTGCCTGGGCAGACAGCCCGATTCAGTACTTC.

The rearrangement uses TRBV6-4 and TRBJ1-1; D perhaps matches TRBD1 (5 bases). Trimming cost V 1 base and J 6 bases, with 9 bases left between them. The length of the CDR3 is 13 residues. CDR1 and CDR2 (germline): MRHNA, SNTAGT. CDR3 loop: CASSDLEGSEAFF. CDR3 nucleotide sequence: TGTGCCAGCAGTGACTTGGAGGGGTCTGAAGCTTTCTTT.